These 8 T cell receptor beta chains were sequenced from one sample in a study of T cells after posttransplantation cyclophosphamide. Profiled with immunoSEQ multiplex PCR; TCRdb holds only in-frame clones, not every one. This table has roughly 30,000 clones, about 91% appearing once. The naive gate required viable CD3+CD4+ or CD3+CD8+ cells with CCR7+CD45RA+CD45RO-CD95-CD27+CD28+ phenotype. Sample: naive CD4+ T cells sorted from blood. These receptors were obtained from a man aged 25-45 years in good health and a related stem cell transplant donor.

In this sample, this clone turned up once. The chain carries TRBV7-2 and TRBJ1-1; a weak D match, TRBD1 (6 bases). Trimming pared 5 bases from V and 7 bases from J, leaving 20 bases between. The CDR3 length is 15 residues. Germline V gene lookup returns CDR1 SGHTA and CDR2 FQGNSA. The DNA of the CDR3 is TGTGCCAGCAGCCCACTGGTAGGGGGGGCCAATGAAGCTTTCTTT. Translation gives CASSPLVGGANEAFF.

The rearrangement links TRBV28 to TRBJ1-1, with TRBD1 identical over 8 bases. Germline V gene lookup returns CDR1 MDHEN and CDR2 SYDVKM. J was trimmed by 4 bases and V by 5 bases; bases with no gene match: 6. This CDR3 is 14 amino acids long. CDR3 sequence reads: CASSTTGVVTEAFF. The DNA of the CDR3 is TGTGCCAGCAGTACGACAGGGGTGGTCACTGAAGCTTTCTTT.

V usage is TRBV5-1 and J usage is TRBJ1-4; no clear D. Germline V CDR1 and CDR2: SGHRS, YFSETQ. There are 14 residues in the CDR3. V lost 2 bases and J lost 8, with 13 bases in between. CDR3 coding DNA: TGCGCCAGCAGCTTTGACTATTCGCCCGAAAAACTGTTTTTT. The encoded protein is CASSFDYSPEKLFF.

The chain couples TRBV20-1 to TRBJ2-5; D may be TRBD2 (5 bases). The CDR3 sequence is 10 residues long. Looked up from germline, CDR1 is DFQATT and CDR2 is SNEGSKA (reference sequence). The V and J ends lost 6 bases and 9 bases respectively, with 11 bases between them. This CDR3 is CSAEDGAQYF. The CDR3 region has the DNA TGCAGTGCGGAAGACGGGGCCCAGTACTTC.

The V call is TRBV6-6, the J call TRBJ2-3; 8 bases align to TRBD1. Germline V gives CDR1 MNHNY, CDR2 SVGAGI (reference sequence). V lost 7 bases to trimming and J lost 0 bases; unmatched junction nucleotides: 9. The CDR3 totals 16 residues. CDR3 DNA sequence: TGTGCCAGCACTATGGACAGGGCCACTAGCACAGATACGCAGTATTTT. Amino acids: CASTMDRATSTDTQYF.

This chain connects TRBV7-9 to TRBJ1-6; no firm D call. The CDR3 has 18 amino acids. The germline CDR1 and CDR2 sequences are SEHNR and FQNEAQ (reference sequence). Trimming removed 1 base at V and 0 bases at J, with 13 bases between. In DNA form, the CDR3 reads TGTGCCAGCAGCTTAGGGGGAGGCCCGAGCTCCTATAATTCACCCCTCCACTTT. This gives the protein CASSLGGGPSSYNSPLHF.

The chain recombines TRBV6-5 with TRBJ1-2; maybe TRBD1 (5 bases). Deletions cut 10 bases from V and 8 bases from J, with 14 bases between. The CDR3 extends over 11 amino acids. Germline-derived CDR1 and CDR2 are MNHEY and SVGAGI. The CDR3 DNA reads TGTGCCATCGGGGGGTTGGAAGGCTACACCTTC. It translates to CAIGGLEGYTF.

The chain joins TRBV7-8 to TRBJ2-1; tentative D call: TRBD2 (5 bases). In germline, CDR1 is SGHVS, CDR2 FQNEAQ. This CDR3 is built from 12 residues. Trimming cost V 5 bases and J 8 bases, with 10 bases left between them. CDR3 amino acids: CASSPGLDEQFF. CDR3 sequence (DNA): TGTGCCAGCAGCCCGGGGTTGGATGAGCAGTTCTTC.